The 15 T cell receptor beta chains listed next were all sequenced from one sample in a study of identical twins (dated by TCRdb to about 2016). The library was made by 5' RACE. Sequenced using an Illumina HiSeq 2000. The public reads were run again by TCRdb, first through fastp at Q25 and then through MiXCR, and only productive beta chains were kept. Duplicate CDR3 protein sequences are folded into a single record with the most common DNA and genes. For this sample there are around 370,000 distinct CDR3 sequences; roughly 9% appear just once. The leading ten clones occupy approximately 9.3% of the sample. Source material: naive T cells sorted from blood. Reading the label with the study, this specimen's cell subset or site is: cells isolated with a human naive T-cell isolation kit. All receptors derive from a woman aged 50 to 60 in good health.

The V gene is TRBV6-1, the J gene TRBJ2-7, with D tentatively TRBD1 or TRBD2 (7 bases each). The CDR3 consists of 14 residues. Looked up from germline, CDR1 is MNHNS and CDR2 is SASEGT. With 10 bases removed from V and 0 bases from J, the gap between germline ends came to 16 bases. Here the CDR3 reads CATGGGQLSYEQYV. The CDR3 DNA reads as TGTGCCACAGGGGGAGGGCAGCTCTCCTACGAGCAGTACGTC.

The rearrangement joins TRBV2 to TRBJ2-7; D is uncertain. The V end lost 2 bases, the J end lost 4 bases, and 12 bases lay between the germline ends. The length of the CDR3 is 14 residues. Looked up from germline, CDR1 is SNHLY and CDR2 is FYNNEI. As DNA, the CDR3 is TGTGCCAGCAGTGAAAGGTACCGAGTTTACGAGCAGTACGTC. Its translation: CASSERYRVYEQYV.

This clonotype was recorded many times. The chain recombines TRBV27 with TRBJ1-2; TRBD1 might be the D (6 bases). CDR1 and CDR2 from the germline V gene are MNHEY and SMNVEV (reference sequence). V was pared by 3 bases and J by 7 bases, with 12 bases between. This CDR3 region has 13 residues. The CDR3: CASSFPGGSGYTF. The CDR3 coding sequence is TGTGCCAGCAGTTTTCCCGGGGGCAGTGGCTACACCTTC.

The rearrangement links TRBV24-1 to TRBJ2-7, with D uncertain. The CDR3 runs 12 residues. V was pared by 0 bases and J by 5 bases, with 4 bases between. Germline lookup yields CDR1 KGHDR and CDR2 SFDVKD. This chain's CDR3 is CATSDLRDEQYF. The CDR3 nucleotides read TGTGCCACCAGTGATTTGAGAGACGAGCAGTACTTC.

The chain has TRBV7-9 and TRBJ2-1; 7 bases map to TRBD2. V lost 1 base and J lost 6; bases outside the gene matches: 3. CDR1 is SEHNR and CDR2 is FQNEAQ in the germline V gene (reference sequence). This CDR3 region has 14 residues. This chain's CDR3 is CASSLVLATNEQFF. The CDR3 nucleotides are TGTGCCAGCAGCTTAGTACTAGCGACCAATGAGCAGTTCTTC.

This clonotype came up a few times. The chain combines TRBV19 with TRBJ2-5; perhaps TRBD2 as D (6 bases). Germline V gene data show CDR1 as LNHDA and CDR2 as SQIVND (reference sequence). Trimming left V 8 bases short and J 5 bases short, with 21 bases between. The CDR3 is made up of 15 amino acids. CDR3: CASQTALGSRETQYF. CDR3 in DNA: TGTGCCAGTCAAACTGCCCTCGGGAGTCGGGAGACCCAGTACTTC.

The sample holds many counts of this clonotype. The chain is built from TRBV7-2 and TRBJ2-2; D is unclear. CDR3 length: 13 amino acids. V gave up 5 bases and J gave up 6 bases, with 10 bases separating them. The germline V gene has CDR1 SGHTA and CDR2 FQGNSA. CDR3 DNA: TGTGCCAGCAGCATCATCCGTGCCGGGGAGCTGTTTTTT. Translating gives CASSIIRAGELFF.

The V gene is TRBV11-1, the J gene TRBJ2-7; D uncertain. Germline V gives CDR1 SGHAT, CDR2 FQDESV (reference sequence). Trimming removed 8 bases at V and 2 bases at J, with 19 bases between. CDR3 length: 15 amino acids. The CDR3 DNA reads as TGTGCCAGCCCGCTGGGATGGCGGAGCGCCTACGAGCAGTACTTC. Translation: CASPLGWRSAYEQYF.

In this sample, this clonotype turned up a few times. The rearrangement joins TRBV20-1 to TRBJ2-1; 7 bases are shared with TRBD2. The V segment lost 3 bases and the J segment 5 bases; nucleotides outside the gene matches: 10. Germline values: CDR1 DFQATT, CDR2 SNEGSKA (reference sequence). The CDR3 has 15 residues. CDR3 DNA: TGCAGTGCTAGTATTATGGCTAGCGGAAACAATGAGCAGTTCTTC. It yields the protein CSASIMASGNNEQFF.

The rearrangement uses TRBV29-1 and TRBJ2-7; no reliable D call. This CDR3 has 12 residues. Trimming took off 4 bases at V and 0 bases at J, with 7 bases between the two ends. Germline loops: CDR1 SQVTM, CDR2 ANQGSEA. The CDR3: CSVAQSSYEQYF. CDR3 nucleotides: TGCAGCGTTGCACAGAGCTCCTACGAGCAGTACTTC.

The chain has TRBV4-2 and TRBJ2-3; D is possibly TRBD1 (5 bases). V gave up 4 bases and J gave up 0 bases, with 17 bases separating them. The CDR3 length is 17 residues. Per germline, CDR1 LGHNA and CDR2 YNFKEQ. This CDR3 is CASSPPLAGWSTDTQYF. As DNA, the CDR3 is TGTGCCAGCAGCCCCCCCCTCGCAGGGTGGAGCACAGATACGCAGTATTTT.

This clonotype showed up many times. This sequence joins TRBV4-1 and TRBJ1-2; possibly TRBD1 for D (5 bases). The V and J ends lost 1 base and 6 bases respectively, with 18 bases between them. CDR1 MGHRA and CDR2 YSYEKL come from the germline V gene. This CDR3 contains 16 residues. The CDR3 sequence is CASSQGPMMSGDGYTF. For the CDR3, the DNA is TGCGCCAGCAGCCAAGGGCCCATGATGTCGGGGGATGGCTACACCTTC.

This clonotype was picked up a small number of times. The rearrangement uses TRBV7-8 and TRBJ2-2; tentatively, D is TRBD2 (7 bases). The CDR3 spans 17 residues. Germline CDR1 and CDR2: SGHVS and FQNEAQ. V was clipped by 5 bases and J by 4 bases, with 20 bases between them. CDR3 loop: CASSPPPGRGVTGELFF. The CDR3 coding sequence is TGTGCCAGCAGCCCCCCCCCAGGGAGGGGGGTCACCGGGGAGCTGTTTTTT.

This chain uses TRBV2 with TRBJ2-3; D is possibly TRBD2 (6 bases). Germline lookup yields CDR1 SNHLY and CDR2 FYNNEI. This CDR3 spans 16 amino acids. V lost 4 bases, J lost 2 bases, and 16 bases lay in between. The CDR3 here is CASSVRGMGDTDTQYF. Written as DNA, the CDR3 is TGTGCCAGCAGTGTCCGCGGGATGGGGGACACAGATACGCAGTATTTT.

This clonotype was picked up a small number of times. V usage is TRBV3-1 and J usage is TRBJ2-1; D call uncertain. The CDR3 totals 15 residues. V lost 0 bases to trimming and J lost 6 bases, with 12 bases between them. CDR1 and CDR2 from the germline V gene are LGHDT and YNNKEL (reference sequence). As DNA, the CDR3 is TGTGCCAGCAGCCAAGATGGGCTCTCCGGCAATGAGCAGTTCTTC. The encoded protein is CASSQDGLSGNEQFF.